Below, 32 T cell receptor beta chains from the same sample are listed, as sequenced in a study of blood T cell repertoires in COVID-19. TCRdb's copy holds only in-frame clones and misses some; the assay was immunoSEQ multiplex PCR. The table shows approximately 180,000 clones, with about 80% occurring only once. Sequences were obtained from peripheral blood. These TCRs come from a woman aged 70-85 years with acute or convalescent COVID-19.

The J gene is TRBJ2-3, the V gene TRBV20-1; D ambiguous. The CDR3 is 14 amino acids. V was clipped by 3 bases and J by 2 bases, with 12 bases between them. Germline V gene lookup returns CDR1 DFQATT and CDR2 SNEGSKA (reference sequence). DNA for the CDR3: TGCAGTGCTAGTTCACAACATTACACAGATACGCAGTATTTT. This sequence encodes CSASSQHYTDTQYF.

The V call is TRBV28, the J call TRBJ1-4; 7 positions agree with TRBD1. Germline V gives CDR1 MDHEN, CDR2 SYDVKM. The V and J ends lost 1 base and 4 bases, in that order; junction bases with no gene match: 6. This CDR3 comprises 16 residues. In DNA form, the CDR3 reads TGTGCCAGCAGTTTATTGGCCGGGACAGATAATGAAAAACTGTTTTTT. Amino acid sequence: CASSLLAGTDNEKLFF.

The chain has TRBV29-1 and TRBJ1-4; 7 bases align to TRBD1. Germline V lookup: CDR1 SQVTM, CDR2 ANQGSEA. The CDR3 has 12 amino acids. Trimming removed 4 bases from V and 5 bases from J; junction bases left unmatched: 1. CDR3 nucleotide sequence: TGCAGCGTTGGGGGACAGAATGAAAAACTGTTTTTT. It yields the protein CSVGGQNEKLFF.

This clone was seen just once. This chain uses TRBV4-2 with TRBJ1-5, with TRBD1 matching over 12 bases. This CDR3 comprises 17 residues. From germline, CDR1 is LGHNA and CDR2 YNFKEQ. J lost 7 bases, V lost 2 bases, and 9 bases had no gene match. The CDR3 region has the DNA TGTGCCAGCAGCCAAACTTACCGGGACAGGGGGCGACAGCCCCAGCATTTT. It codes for CASSQTYRDRGRQPQHF.

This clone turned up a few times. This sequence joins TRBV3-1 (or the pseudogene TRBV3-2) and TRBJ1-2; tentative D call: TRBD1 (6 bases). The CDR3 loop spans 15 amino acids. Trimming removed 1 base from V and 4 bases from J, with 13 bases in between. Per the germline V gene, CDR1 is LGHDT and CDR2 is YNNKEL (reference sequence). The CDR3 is CASSQVGALTYGYTF. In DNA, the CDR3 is TGTGCCAGCAGCCAAGTGGGGGCCCTTACCTATGGCTACACCTTC.

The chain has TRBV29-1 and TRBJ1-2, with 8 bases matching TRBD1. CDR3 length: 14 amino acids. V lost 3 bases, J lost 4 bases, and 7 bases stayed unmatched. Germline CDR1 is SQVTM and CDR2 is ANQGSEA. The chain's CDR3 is CSVDMTGDSYGYTF. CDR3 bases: TGCAGCGTTGACATGACAGGGGACTCCTATGGCTACACCTTC.

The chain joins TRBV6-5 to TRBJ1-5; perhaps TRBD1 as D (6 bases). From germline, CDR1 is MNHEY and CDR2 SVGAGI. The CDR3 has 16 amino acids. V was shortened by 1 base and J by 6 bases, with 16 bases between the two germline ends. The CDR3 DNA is TGTGCCAGCAGTTACTTTGTACAGGGTAGGGGTCAGCCCCAGCATTTT. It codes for CASSYFVQGRGQPQHF.

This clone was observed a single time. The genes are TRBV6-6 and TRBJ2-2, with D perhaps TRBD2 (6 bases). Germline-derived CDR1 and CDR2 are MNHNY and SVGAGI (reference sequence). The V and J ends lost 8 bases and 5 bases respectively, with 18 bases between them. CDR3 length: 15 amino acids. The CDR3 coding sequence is TGTGCCAGCTCGGTTCTCGGGAGAGGGACCGGGGAGCTGTTTTTT. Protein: CASSVLGRGTGELFF.

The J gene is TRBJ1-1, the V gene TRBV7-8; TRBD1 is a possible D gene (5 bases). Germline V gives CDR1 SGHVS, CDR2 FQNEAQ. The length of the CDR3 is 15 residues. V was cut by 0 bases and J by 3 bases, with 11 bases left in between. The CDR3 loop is CASSLAEGQYTEAFF. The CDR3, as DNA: TGTGCCAGCAGCTTAGCGGAGGGGCAGTACACTGAAGCTTTCTTT.

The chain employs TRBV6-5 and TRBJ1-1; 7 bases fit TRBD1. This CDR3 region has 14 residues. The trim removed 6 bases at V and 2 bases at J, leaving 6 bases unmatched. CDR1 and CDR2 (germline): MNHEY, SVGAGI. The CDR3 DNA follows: TGTGCCAGCAGGGCTGACAGGGTAAACACTGAAGCTTTCTTT. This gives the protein CASRADRVNTEAFF.

CDR3 in amino acids: CASSHRQGNTEAFF. CDR3 sequence (DNA): TGTGCCAGCAGCCACCGACAGGGGAACACTGAAGCTTTCTTT. The chain combines TRBV11-1 with TRBJ1-1; 7 bases line up with TRBD1. The V and J ends lost 5 bases and 1 base, in that order; junction bases with no gene match: 4. CDR1 is SGHAT and CDR2 is FQDESV in the germline V gene (reference sequence). The CDR3 length is 14 residues.

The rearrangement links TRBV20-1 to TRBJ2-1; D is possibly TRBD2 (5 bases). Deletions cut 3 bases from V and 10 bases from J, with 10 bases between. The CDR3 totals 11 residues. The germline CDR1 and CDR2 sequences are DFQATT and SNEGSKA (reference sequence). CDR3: CSASLREEQFF. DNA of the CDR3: TGCAGTGCTAGTTTGAGGGAGGAGCAGTTCTTC.

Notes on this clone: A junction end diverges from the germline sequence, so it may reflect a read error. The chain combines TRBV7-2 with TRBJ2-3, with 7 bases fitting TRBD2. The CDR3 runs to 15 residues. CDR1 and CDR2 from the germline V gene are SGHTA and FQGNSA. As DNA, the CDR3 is TGTGCCAGCACCTTAGCGGGCTCAAGCACAGATACGCAGTATTTT. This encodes CASTLAGSSTDTQYF.

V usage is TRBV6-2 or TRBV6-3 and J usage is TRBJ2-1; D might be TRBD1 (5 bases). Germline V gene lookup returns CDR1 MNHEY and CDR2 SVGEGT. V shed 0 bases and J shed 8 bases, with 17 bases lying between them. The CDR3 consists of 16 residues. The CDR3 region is CASSYSMRQGRDEQFF. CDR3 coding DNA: TGTGCCAGCAGTTACTCGATGAGGCAGGGTAGGGATGAGCAGTTCTTC.

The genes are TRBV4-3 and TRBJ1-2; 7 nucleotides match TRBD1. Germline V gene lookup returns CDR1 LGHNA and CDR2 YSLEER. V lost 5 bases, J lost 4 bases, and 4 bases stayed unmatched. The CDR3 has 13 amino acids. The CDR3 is CASSSRTGYGYTF. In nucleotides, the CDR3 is TGCGCCAGCAGCAGCCGGACAGGCTATGGCTACACCTTC.

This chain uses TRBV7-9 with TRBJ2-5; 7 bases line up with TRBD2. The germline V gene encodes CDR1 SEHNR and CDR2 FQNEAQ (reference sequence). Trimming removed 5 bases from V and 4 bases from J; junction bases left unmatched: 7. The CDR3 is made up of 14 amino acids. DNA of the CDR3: TGTGCCAGCAGCCAAAGGGGCGGGAGAGAGACCCAGTACTTC. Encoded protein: CASSQRGGRETQYF.

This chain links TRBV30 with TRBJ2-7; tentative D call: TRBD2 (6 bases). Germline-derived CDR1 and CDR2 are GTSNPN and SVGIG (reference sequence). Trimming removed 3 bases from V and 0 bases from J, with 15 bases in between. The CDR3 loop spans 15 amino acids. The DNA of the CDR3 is TGTGCCTGGAGAACCTGGGGGGACCGCTCCTACGAGCAGTACTTC. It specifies CAWRTWGDRSYEQYF.

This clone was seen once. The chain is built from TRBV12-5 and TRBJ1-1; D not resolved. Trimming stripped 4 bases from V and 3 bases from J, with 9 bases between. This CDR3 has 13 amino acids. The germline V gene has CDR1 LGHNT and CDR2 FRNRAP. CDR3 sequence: CASGSDTYTEAFF. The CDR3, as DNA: TGTGCTAGTGGTTCAGACACCTACACTGAAGCTTTCTTT.

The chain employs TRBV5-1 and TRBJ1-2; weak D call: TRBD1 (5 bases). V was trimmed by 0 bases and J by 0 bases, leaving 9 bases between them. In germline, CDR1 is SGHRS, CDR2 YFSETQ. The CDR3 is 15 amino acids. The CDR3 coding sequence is TGCGCCAGCAGCTTGGCGGGGGTCTCTAACTATGGCTACACCTTC. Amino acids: CASSLAGVSNYGYTF.

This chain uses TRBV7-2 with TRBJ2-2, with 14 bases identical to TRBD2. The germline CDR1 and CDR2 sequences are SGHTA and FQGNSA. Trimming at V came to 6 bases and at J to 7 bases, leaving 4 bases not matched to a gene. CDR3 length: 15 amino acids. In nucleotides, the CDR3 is TGTGCCAGCAGGGGGACTAGCGGGAGACACGGGGAGCTGTTTTTT. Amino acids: CASRGTSGRHGELFF.

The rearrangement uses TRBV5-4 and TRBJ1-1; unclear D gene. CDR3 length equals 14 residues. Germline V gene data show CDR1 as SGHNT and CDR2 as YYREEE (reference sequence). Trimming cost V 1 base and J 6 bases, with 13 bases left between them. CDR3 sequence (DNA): TGTGCCAGCAGCTTGCTGGACTGGAAGGCTGAAGCTTTCTTT. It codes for CASSLLDWKAEAFF.

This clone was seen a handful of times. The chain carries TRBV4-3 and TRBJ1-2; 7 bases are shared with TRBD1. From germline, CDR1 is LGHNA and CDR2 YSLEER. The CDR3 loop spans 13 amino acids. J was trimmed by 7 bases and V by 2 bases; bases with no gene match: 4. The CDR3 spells CASSQIQGFGYTF. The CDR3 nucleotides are TGCGCCAGCAGCCAAATACAGGGGTTTGGCTACACCTTC.

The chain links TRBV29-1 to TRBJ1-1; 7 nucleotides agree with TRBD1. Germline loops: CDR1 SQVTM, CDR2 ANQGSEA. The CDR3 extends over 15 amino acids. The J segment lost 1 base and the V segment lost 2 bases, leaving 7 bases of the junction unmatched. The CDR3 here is CSVENLRTGNTEAFF. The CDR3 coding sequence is TGCAGCGTTGAAAACCTCCGGACAGGGAACACTGAAGCTTTCTTT.

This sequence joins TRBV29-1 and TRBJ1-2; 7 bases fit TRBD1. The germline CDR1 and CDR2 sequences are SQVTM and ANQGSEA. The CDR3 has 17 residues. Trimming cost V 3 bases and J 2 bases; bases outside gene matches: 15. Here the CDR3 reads CSVEGTEVGVGNYGYTF. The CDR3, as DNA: TGCAGCGTTGAGGGGACAGAGGTCGGTGTCGGAAACTATGGCTACACCTTC.

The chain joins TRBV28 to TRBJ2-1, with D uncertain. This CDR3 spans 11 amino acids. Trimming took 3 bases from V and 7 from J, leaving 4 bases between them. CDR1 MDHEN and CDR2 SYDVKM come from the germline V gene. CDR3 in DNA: TGTGCCAGCAGTTTTCTGAATGAGCAGTTCTTC. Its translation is CASSFLNEQFF.

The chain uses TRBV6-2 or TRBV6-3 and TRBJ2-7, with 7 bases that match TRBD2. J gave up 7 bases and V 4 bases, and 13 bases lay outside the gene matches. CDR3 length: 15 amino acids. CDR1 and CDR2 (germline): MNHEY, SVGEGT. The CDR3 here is CASSSPMTSSWEQYF. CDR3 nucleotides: TGTGCCAGCAGTTCCCCGATGACTAGCTCTTGGGAGCAGTACTTC.

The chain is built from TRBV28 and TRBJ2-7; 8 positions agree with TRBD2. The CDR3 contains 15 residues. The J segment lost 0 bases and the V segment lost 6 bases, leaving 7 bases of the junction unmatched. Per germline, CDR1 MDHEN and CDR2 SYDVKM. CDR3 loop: CASSSPGLGSYEQYF. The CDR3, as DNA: TGTGCCAGCAGCTCACCGGGACTAGGCTCCTACGAGCAGTACTTC.

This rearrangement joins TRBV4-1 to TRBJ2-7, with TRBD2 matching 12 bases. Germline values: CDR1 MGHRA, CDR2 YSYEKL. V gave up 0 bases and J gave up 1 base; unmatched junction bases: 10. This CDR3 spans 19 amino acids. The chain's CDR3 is CASSQEASGRASRSYEQYF. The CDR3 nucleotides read TGCGCCAGCAGCCAAGAGGCTAGCGGGAGGGCCTCAAGGTCCTACGAGCAGTACTTC.

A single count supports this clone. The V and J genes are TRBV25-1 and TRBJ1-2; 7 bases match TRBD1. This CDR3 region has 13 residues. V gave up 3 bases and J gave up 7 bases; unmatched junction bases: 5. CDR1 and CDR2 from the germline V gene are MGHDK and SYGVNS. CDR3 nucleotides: TGTGCCAGCAGTGAGACAGGGAATGGTGGCTACACCTTC. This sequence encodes CASSETGNGGYTF.

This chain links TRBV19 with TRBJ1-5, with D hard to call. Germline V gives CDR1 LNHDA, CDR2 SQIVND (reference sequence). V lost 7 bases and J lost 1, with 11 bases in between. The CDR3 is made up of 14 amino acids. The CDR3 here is CASTIGGSNQPQHF. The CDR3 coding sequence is TGTGCCAGTACCATAGGCGGGAGCAATCAGCCCCAGCATTTT. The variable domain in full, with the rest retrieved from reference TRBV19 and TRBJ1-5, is DGGITQSPKYLFRKEGQNVTLSCEQNLNHDAMYWYRQDPGQGLRLIYYSQIVNDFQKGDIAEGYSVSREKKESFPLTVTSAQKNPTAFYLCASTIGGSNQPQHFGDGTRLSIL.

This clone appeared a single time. CDR3 loop: CASSEPDRYTEAFF. DNA of the CDR3: TGTGCCAGCAGTGAGCCGGACAGGTACACTGAAGCTTTCTTT. This chain connects TRBV25-1 to TRBJ1-1; 7 nucleotides align to TRBD1. The V and J ends lost 3 bases and 3 bases, in that order; junction bases with no gene match: 4. Per germline, CDR1 MGHDK and CDR2 SYGVNS. The CDR3 runs 14 residues.

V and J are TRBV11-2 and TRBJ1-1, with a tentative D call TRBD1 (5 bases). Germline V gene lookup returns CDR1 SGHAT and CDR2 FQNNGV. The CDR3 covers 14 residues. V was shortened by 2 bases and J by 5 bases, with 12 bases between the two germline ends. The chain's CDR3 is CASSLTGGGTEAFF. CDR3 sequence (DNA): TGTGCCAGCAGCTTAACGGGCGGGGGTACTGAAGCTTTCTTT.